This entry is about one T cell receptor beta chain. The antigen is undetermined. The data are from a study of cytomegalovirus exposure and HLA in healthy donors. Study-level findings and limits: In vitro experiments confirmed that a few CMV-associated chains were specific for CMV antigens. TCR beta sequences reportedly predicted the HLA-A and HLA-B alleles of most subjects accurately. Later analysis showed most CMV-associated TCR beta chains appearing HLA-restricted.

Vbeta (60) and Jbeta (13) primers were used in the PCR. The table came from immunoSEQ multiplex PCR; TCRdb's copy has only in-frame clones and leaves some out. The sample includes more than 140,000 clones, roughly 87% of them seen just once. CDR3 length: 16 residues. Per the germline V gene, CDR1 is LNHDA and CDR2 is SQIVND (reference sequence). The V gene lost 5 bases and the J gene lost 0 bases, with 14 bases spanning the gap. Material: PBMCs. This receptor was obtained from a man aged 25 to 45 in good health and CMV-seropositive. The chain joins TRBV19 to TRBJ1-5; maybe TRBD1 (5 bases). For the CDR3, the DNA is TGTGCCAGTAGTTTTAGGGGATCTGGTAGCAATCAGCCCCAGCATTTT. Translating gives CASSFRGSGSNQPQHF. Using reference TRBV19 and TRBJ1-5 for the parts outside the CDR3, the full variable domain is DGGITQSPKYLFRKEGQNVTLSCEQNLNHDAMYWYRQDPGQGLRLIYYSQIVNDFQKGDIAEGYSVSREKKESFPLTVTSAQKNPTAFYLCASSFRGSGSNQPQHFGDGTRLSIL.